This T cell receptor beta chain was observed in a study of blood T cell repertoires in COVID-19. Study information: T cells, B-cell-depleted T cells, or PBMCs provided the cDNA or gDNA that served as material.

In the authors' methods: Reference gene primer amplification gave estimated nucleated cell counts. Generated by immunoSEQ multiplex PCR, the TCRdb table keeps only in-frame clones and is missing some. V and J calls and clone size follow that table, whereas D and trimming were derived from the DNA. The table has a few hundred thousand clones, roughly 84% seen once; the top ten hold less than 4%. This CDR3 is 14 amino acids long. The V gene end was trimmed by 7 bases and the J gene end by 3 bases; junction bases not matched to a gene: 4. Looked up from germline, CDR1 is SGHTA and CDR2 is FQGNSA. J is TRBJ2-7 and V is TRBV7-2; 12 bases agree with TRBD2. The sample taken for sequencing was peripheral blood. The TCR originated in a woman between 18 and 29 years old with acute or convalescent COVID-19. The CDR3 protein is CASNLAGGGYEQYF. The CDR3 bases are TGTGCCAGCAACCTAGCGGGAGGGGGCTACGAGCAGTACTTC.